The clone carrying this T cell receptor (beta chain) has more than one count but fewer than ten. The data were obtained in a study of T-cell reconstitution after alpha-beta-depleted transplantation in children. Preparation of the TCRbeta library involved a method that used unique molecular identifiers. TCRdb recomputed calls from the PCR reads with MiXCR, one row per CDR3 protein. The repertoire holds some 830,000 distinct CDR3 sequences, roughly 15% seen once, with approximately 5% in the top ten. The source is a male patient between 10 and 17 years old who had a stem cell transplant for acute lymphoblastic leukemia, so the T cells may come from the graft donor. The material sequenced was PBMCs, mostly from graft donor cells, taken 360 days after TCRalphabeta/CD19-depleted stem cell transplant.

The CDR3 region is CASSLAQSGSSETQYF. DNA for the CDR3: TGCGCCAGCAGCTTGGCCCAAAGCGGGAGTTCAGAGACCCAGTACTTC. The rearrangement links TRBV5-1 to TRBJ2-5; 8 nucleotides agree with TRBD2. There are 16 residues in the CDR3. J was trimmed by 4 bases and V by 0 bases; bases with no gene match: 8. The germline V gene encodes CDR1 SGHRS and CDR2 YFSETQ.